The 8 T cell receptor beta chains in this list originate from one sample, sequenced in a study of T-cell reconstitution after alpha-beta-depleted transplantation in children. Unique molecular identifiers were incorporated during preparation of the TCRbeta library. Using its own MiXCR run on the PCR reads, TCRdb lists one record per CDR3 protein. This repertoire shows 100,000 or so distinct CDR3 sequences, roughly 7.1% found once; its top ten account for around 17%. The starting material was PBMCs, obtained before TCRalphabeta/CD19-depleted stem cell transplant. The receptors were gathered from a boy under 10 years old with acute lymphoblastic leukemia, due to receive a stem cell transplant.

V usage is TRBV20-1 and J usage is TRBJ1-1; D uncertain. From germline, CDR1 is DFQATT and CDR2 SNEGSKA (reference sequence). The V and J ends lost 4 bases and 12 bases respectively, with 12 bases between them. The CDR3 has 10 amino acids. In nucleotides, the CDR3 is TGCAGTGCTACCCGCGGTCAGCCTTTCTTT. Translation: CSATRGQPFF.

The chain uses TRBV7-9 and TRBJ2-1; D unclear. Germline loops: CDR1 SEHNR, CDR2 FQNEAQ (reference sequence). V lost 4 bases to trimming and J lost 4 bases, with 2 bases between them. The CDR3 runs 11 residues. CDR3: CASSYYNEQFF. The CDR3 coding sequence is TGTGCCAGCAGCTATTACAATGAGCAGTTCTTC.

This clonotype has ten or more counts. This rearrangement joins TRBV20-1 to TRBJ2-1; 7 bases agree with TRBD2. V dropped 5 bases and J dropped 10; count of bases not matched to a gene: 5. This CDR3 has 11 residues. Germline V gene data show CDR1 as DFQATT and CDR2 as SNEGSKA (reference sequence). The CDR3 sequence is CSAGRANEQFF. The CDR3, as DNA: TGCAGTGCTGGGAGGGCAAACGAGCAGTTCTTC.

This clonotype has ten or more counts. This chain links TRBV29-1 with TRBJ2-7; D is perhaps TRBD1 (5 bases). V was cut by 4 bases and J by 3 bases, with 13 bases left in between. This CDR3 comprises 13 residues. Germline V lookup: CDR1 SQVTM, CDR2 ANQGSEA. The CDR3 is CSVGVQDRYEQYF. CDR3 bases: TGCAGCGTTGGGGTACAGGACCGCTACGAGCAGTACTTC.

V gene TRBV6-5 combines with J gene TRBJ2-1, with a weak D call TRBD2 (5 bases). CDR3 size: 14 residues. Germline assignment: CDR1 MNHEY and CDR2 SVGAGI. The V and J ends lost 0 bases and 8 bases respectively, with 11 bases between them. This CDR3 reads CASSYSRVPDEQFF. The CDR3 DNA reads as TGTGCCAGCAGTTACTCGAGGGTCCCCGATGAGCAGTTCTTC.

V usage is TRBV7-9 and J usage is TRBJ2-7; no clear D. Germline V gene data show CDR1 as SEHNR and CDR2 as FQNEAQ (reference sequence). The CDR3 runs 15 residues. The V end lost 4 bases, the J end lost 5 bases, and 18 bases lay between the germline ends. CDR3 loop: CASSSPSAVVNEQYF. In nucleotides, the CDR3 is TGTGCCAGCAGCTCCCCAAGTGCTGTGGTAAACGAGCAGTACTTC.

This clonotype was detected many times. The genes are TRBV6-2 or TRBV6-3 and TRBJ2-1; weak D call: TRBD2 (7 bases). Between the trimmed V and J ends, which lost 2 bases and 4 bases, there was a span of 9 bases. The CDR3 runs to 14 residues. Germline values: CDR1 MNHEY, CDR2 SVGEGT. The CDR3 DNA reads TGTGCCAGCAGTTACGAGGGGGGGTACAATGAGCAGTTCTTC. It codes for CASSYEGGYNEQFF.

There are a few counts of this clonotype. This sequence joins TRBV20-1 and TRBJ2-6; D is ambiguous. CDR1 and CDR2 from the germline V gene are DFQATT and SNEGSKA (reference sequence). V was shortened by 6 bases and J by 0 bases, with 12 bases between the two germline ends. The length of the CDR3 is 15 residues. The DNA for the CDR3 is TGCAGTGCCTCCCTAGGGAACTCTGGGGCCAACGTCCTGACTTTC. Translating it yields CSASLGNSGANVLTF.